The source of this T cell receptor beta chain is a study of blood T cell repertoires in COVID-19. Looking at the study overall: T cells, B-cell-depleted T cells, or PBMCs provided the cDNA or gDNA that served as material.

Trimming removed 3 bases from V and 2 bases from J, with 16 bases in between. The CDR3 sequence is 16 residues long. CDR1 SNHLY and CDR2 FYNNEI come from the germline V gene. Study processing details: Amplification from reference gene primers served as the basis for estimated nucleated cell counts. The table came from immunoSEQ multiplex PCR; TCRdb's copy has only in-frame clones and leaves some out. That table supplies the V and J calls and clone size; D and trimming were determined from the DNA. The repertoire consists of some 460,000 clones, with about 85% occurring once and the leading ten covering roughly 0.72%. This clone was seen a handful of times.

Sequencing was done on a sample of PBMCs or T cells enriched from blood (not recorded which). The chain is built from TRBV2 and TRBJ1-1; D gene ambiguous. This TCR was recovered from a woman under 30 who had recovered from COVID-19. The CDR3 nucleotides are TGTGCCAGCAGTGAGGAAGGGATGGGGAGAAACACTGAAGCTTTCTTT. Encoded protein: CASSEEGMGRNTEAFF.